The rows below give T cell receptor beta chains drawn from one sample of a study of blood T cell repertoires in COVID-19. Measured with immunoSEQ multiplex PCR; TCRdb has only the in-frame clones, and not every one. This table has 130,000 to 150,000 clones, 75% to 85% appearing once. Sequenced material: peripheral blood. The receptors derive from a woman aged 70 to 79 with COVID-19, enrolled during active disease. CDR3s include the opening cysteine and the closing phenylalanine or tryptophan. Each record gives: clone size, CDR3 length, V gene, J gene, D gene, CDR3 DNA, CDR3 protein. The D gene is left open where the match is weak. Where a row states a size, it is once, few, many or the class of an expanded clone; other rows omit it.

>.|13|TRBV30|TRBJ1-2|.
TGTGCCTGGAGTGTACGGAGTGAACTCGGCTACACCTTC
CAWSVRSELGYTF
>.|17|TRBV4-2|TRBJ2-1|TRBD2
TGTGCCAGCAGCCAAGATCGGTCTAGCGGGGGGCCCAATGAGCAGTTCTTC
CASSQDRSSGGPNEQFF
>.|15|TRBV19|TRBJ2-1|TRBD2
TGTGCCAGTAGTACCAGCGGGGGGGCCTACAATGAGCAGTTCTTC
CASSTSGGAYNEQFF
>.|13|TRBV7-2|TRBJ2-7|TRBD1
TGTGCCAGCAGCTACAGGGGGTCCTACGAGCAGTACTTC
CASSYRGSYEQYF
>.|15|TRBV5-6|TRBJ1-5|.
TGTGCCAGCAGCCGAGGTCCCCGGGGAAATCAGCCCCAGCATTTT
CASSRGPRGNQPQHF
>.|16|TRBV4-2|TRBJ2-3|.
TGTGCCAGCAGCCCCGCGGGGAACCCAGACACAGATACGCAGTATTTT
CASSPAGNPDTDTQYF
>few|13|TRBV18|TRBJ1-4|.
TGTGCCAGCTCAGGGGACACAGGAGAAAAACTGTTTTTT
CASSGDTGEKLFF
>.|15|TRBV7-2|TRBJ2-3|TRBD1
TGTGCCAGCAGCCGGGACAGGGGGACCCTAGATACGCAGTATTTT
CASSRDRGTLDTQYF
>.|13|TRBV9|TRBJ1-4|TRBD1
TGTGCCAGCATGGGGACAGACAGTGAAAAACTGTTTTTT
CASMGTDSEKLFF
>.|15|TRBV7-9|TRBJ1-2|TRBD1
TGTGCCAGCAGCCGGACAGGGGGTGAAAGCTATGGCTACACCTTC
CASSRTGGESYGYTF
>.|15|TRBV3-1/TRBV3-2|TRBJ2-3|.
TGTGCCAGCAGCCGTGAGGGACTCCACACAGATACGCAGTATTTT
CASSREGLHTDTQYF
>.|14|TRBV5-6|TRBJ2-7|.
TGTGCCAGCTACCGGCAGGGGTGGGACTACGAGCAGTACTTC
CASYRQGWDYEQYF
>.|15|TRBV9|TRBJ2-2|.
TGTGCCAGCAGCGTGAGCGAGACCCCCACCGGGGAGCTGTTTTTT
CASSVSETPTGELFF
>once|13|TRBV6-6|TRBJ2-7|TRBD1
TGTGCCAGCAGCAAGGGGGCGAGGGGAGAGCAGTACTTC
CASSKGARGEQYF
>.|17|TRBV3-1/TRBV3-2|TRBJ1-3|.
TGTGCCAGCAGCCAATTTCCCACAGGGACCTCTGGAAACACCATATATTTT
CASSQFPTGTSGNTIYF
>.|15|TRBV24-1|TRBJ2-7|TRBD1
TGTGCCACCAGTGATCCCGGGACAGGCTCCTACGAGCAGTACTTC
CATSDPGTGSYEQYF
>.|15|TRBV19|TRBJ2-5|TRBD1
TGTGCCAGTAGTCCAGGACAGGGGGCCCGGGAGACCCAGTACTTC
CASSPGQGARETQYF
>.|16|TRBV7-2|TRBJ2-5|TRBD2
TGTGCCAGCAGACGCACTAGCGGGGGGGTCCAAGAGACCCAGTACTTC
CASRRTSGGVQETQYF
>.|15|TRBV20-1|TRBJ2-3|TRBD2
TGCAGTGCTAGTAGGGTAGCGGGGTCGAAAGATACGCAGTATTTT
CSASRVAGSKDTQYF
>once|13|TRBV7-9|TRBJ2-5|.
TGTGCCAGCGCTCCAACGGGGTTAGAGACCCAGTACTTC
CASAPTGLETQYF
>once|15|TRBV6-5|TRBJ2-3|.
TGTGCCAGCAGAATTTCAGGGGCAGTCACAGATACGCAGTATTTT
CASRISGAVTDTQYF
>.|14|TRBV7-3|TRBJ2-7|TRBD1
TGTGCCAGCAGCTTAATGGGACAGGGGTACGAGCAGTACTTC
CASSLMGQGYEQYF